The 30 T cell receptor beta chains presented below share a single source sample, sequenced in a study of T-cell memory formation after mild COVID-19 (dated by TCRdb to the early 2020s). The protocol used for the library was 5' RACE. TCRdb shows the sequencer as Illumina NovaSeq 6000. The public reads were quality trimmed at Q25 with fastp and then assembled into clones with MiXCR by TCRdb, keeping productive beta chains. Rows with a matching CDR3 protein are joined into one entry that keeps the most common DNA and genes. The sample table lists over 150,000 distinct CDR3 sequences, around 20% of them with a count of one. The top ten clones comprise roughly 3.7% of the sample. Material for sequencing was PBMCs or a T cell subset sorted from them (not recorded which). These receptor sequences come from a man younger than 30 who had mild COVID-19 (a few samples of this study predate the infection). The sample titles of this study are shuffled in the database, so cell type and time point are left out; the donor was told from shared clones.

In its sample, this clonotype was seen a few times. The chain combines TRBV14 with TRBJ2-1, with TRBD2 identical over 7 bases. With V trimmed by 9 bases and J by 8 bases, 16 bases remained unmatched. The CDR3 loop spans 15 amino acids. In germline, CDR1 is SGHDN, CDR2 FVKESK. The CDR3 DNA sequence: TGTGCCAGTCATTCGAGAGCGGGGCGGAGGGATGAGCAGTTCTTC. Amino acids: CASHSRAGRRDEQFF.

The chain combines TRBV7-2 with TRBJ2-1; 12 bases match TRBD2. With V trimmed by 5 bases and J by 2 bases, 4 bases remained unmatched. The CDR3 runs 16 residues. Per the germline V gene, CDR1 is SGHTA and CDR2 is FQGNSA. The CDR3 DNA reads TGTGCCAGCAGCCCTCGGACTAGCGGGGCCTACAATGAGCAGTTCTTC. Protein sequence: CASSPRTSGAYNEQFF.

The chain carries TRBV11-2 and TRBJ2-3, with 9 bases lining up with TRBD2. Trimming at V came to 5 bases and at J to 5 bases, leaving 5 bases not matched to a gene. The germline V gene has CDR1 SGHAT and CDR2 FQNNGV. CDR3 size: 14 residues. As DNA, the CDR3 is TGTGCCAGCAGCGGCGGGGGGGCCAGAGATACGCAGTATTTT. Encoded protein: CASSGGGARDTQYF.

CDR3 loop: CASSIRQAGTEAFF. DNA of the CDR3: TGTGCCAGTAGTATTCGGCAGGCGGGGACTGAAGCTTTCTTT. This chain connects TRBV19 to TRBJ1-1; the D is unclear. The V end lost 3 bases, the J end lost 5 bases, and 13 bases lay between the germline ends. The V gene's germline CDR1 is LNHDA and CDR2 SQIVND (reference sequence). This CDR3 spans 14 amino acids.

This clonotype was detected only a few times. The chain couples TRBV4-2 to TRBJ1-5, with D hard to call. Trimming took 1 base from V and 7 from J, leaving 11 bases between them. CDR1 is LGHNA and CDR2 is YNFKEQ in the germline V gene. The CDR3 is 14 residues long. CDR3 bases: TGTGCCAGCAGCCAAGTGGGTGTTACCCAGCCCCAGCATTTT. This encodes CASSQVGVTQPQHF.

The rearrangement uses TRBV3-1 and TRBJ2-7, with D perhaps matching TRBD1 or TRBD2 (6 bases each). The CDR3 sequence is 13 residues long. Germline V gene lookup returns CDR1 LGHDT and CDR2 YNNKEL (reference sequence). V was trimmed by 5 bases and J by 3 bases, leaving 11 bases between them. In DNA, the CDR3 is TGTGCCAGCAGCTTCGAGGGGGGCTACGAGCAGTACTTC. It yields the protein CASSFEGGYEQYF.

This chain connects TRBV7-6 to TRBJ1-2; possible D gene TRBD1, 5 bases. CDR1 is SGHVS and CDR2 is FNYEAQ in the germline V gene. This CDR3 is 13 amino acids long. V lost 5 bases and J lost 8, with 15 bases in between. The CDR3 loop is CASSHSGGGGYTF. CDR3 bases: TGTGCCAGCAGCCATAGCGGGGGAGGAGGCTACACCTTC.

This chain connects TRBV7-2 to TRBJ2-7, with D tentatively TRBD2 (6 bases). The CDR3 runs 13 residues. CDR1 and CDR2 (germline): SGHTA, FQGNSA. V dropped 5 bases and J dropped 3 bases, with 11 bases sitting between them. CDR3 DNA sequence: TGTGCCAGCAGCAGGGACTGGGGCTACGAGCAGTACGTC. Its protein is CASSRDWGYEQYV.

The V call is TRBV12-3 or TRBV12-4, the J call TRBJ2-5, with no clear D. The CDR3 has 13 amino acids. V was shortened by 7 bases and J by 5 bases, with 14 bases between the two germline ends. CDR3 sequence reads: CASNHRARETQYF. CDR3 in DNA: TGTGCCAGCAACCACCGGGCTCGCGAGACCCAGTACTTC.

The chain carries TRBV5-1 and TRBJ2-3; D perhaps matches TRBD1 (6 bases). The germline V gene has CDR1 SGHRS and CDR2 YFSETQ. The V and J ends lost 6 bases and 1 base respectively, with 18 bases between them. This CDR3 contains 16 residues. The CDR3 bases are TGCGCCAGCAACACAGGGAGATCTCACCGCACAGATACGCAGTATTTT. Translating gives CASNTGRSHRTDTQYF. Based on the CDR3 plus reference TRBV5-1 and TRBJ2-3, the full variable domain is KAGVTQTPRYLIKTRGQQVTLSCSPISGHRSVSWYQQTPGQGLQFLFEYFSETQRNKGNFPGRFSGRQFSNSRSEMNVSTLELGDSALYLCASNTGRSHRTDTQYFGPGTRLTVL.

CDR3 sequence (DNA): TGCAGTGCTCGCAGGGGGTTGGATCACGAGCAGTACTTC. It codes for CSARRGLDHEQYF. The rearrangement joins TRBV20-1 to TRBJ2-7, with TRBD1 matching 7 bases. This CDR3 contains 13 residues. From germline, CDR1 is DFQATT and CDR2 SNEGSKA (reference sequence). V shed 5 bases, J shed 5 bases, and the junction held 9 bases outside the gene matches.

The chain combines TRBV5-5 with TRBJ2-2; D might be TRBD1 (5 bases). V shed 6 bases and J shed 5 bases, with 14 bases lying between them. CDR1 SGHKS and CDR2 YYEKEE come from the germline V gene (reference sequence). CDR3 length: 14 amino acids. Written as DNA, the CDR3 is TGTGCCAGCATCTTCCAGGGAAGGACCGGGGAGCTGTTTTTT. Translation: CASIFQGRTGELFF.

This clonotype was seen a handful of times. This sequence joins TRBV7-9 and TRBJ2-3, with 8 positions matching TRBD2. There are 15 residues in the CDR3. Germline V CDR1 and CDR2: SEHNR, FQNEAQ (reference sequence). J lost 5 bases, V lost 5 bases, and 9 bases had no gene match. The CDR3 sequence is CASSGSGGAGDTQYF. Here the CDR3 DNA reads TGTGCCAGCAGCGGATCCGGGGGGGCCGGAGATACGCAGTATTTT.

This chain joins TRBV28 and TRBJ1-3; no firm D call. V was clipped by 6 bases and J by 7 bases, with 7 bases between them. From germline, CDR1 is MDHEN and CDR2 SYDVKM. The CDR3 totals 11 residues. The CDR3, as DNA: TGTGCCAGCAGCCTTGAGAACACCATATATTTT. It translates to CASSLENTIYF. The full variable domain, completed using reference TRBV28 and TRBJ1-3, is DVKVTQSSRYLVKRTGEKVFLECVQDMDHENMFWYRQDPGLGLRLIYFSYDVKMKEKGDIPEGYSVSREKKERFSLILESASTNQTSMYLCASSLENTIYFGEGSWLTVV.

The chain carries TRBV10-3 and TRBJ2-3, with a weak D call TRBD1 (6 bases). Germline V CDR1 and CDR2: ENHRY, SYGVKD. CDR3 length: 14 amino acids. The V and J ends lost 7 bases and 0 bases respectively, with 11 bases between them. The CDR3 reads CAITGVSSTDTQYF. The CDR3, as DNA: TGTGCCATCACAGGGGTTTCGAGCACAGATACGCAGTATTTT.

This clonotype occurred a few times. This chain links TRBV11-1 with TRBJ2-7; D unresolved. This CDR3 has 15 residues. V lost 4 bases and J 2 bases, leaving 15 bases between the germline ends. The germline V gene encodes CDR1 SGHAT and CDR2 FQDESV (reference sequence). Here the CDR3 DNA reads TGTGCCAGCAGCTCACAAAGGGTCAAGGCCTACGAGCAGTACTTC. Translation gives CASSSQRVKAYEQYF.

This clonotype was picked up a small number of times. This chain uses TRBV12-3 or TRBV12-4 with TRBJ1-1; D gene unclear. This CDR3 contains 13 residues. V lost 6 bases to trimming and J lost 3 bases, with 11 bases between them. This chain's CDR3 is CASSKTRDTEAFF. CDR3 DNA sequence: TGTGCCAGCAGCAAGACACGGGACACTGAAGCTTTCTTT.

The chain employs TRBV7-3 and TRBJ2-1; 9 nucleotides match TRBD2. CDR3 length equals 15 residues. Germline V gives CDR1 SGHTA, CDR2 FQGTGA. J lost 6 bases, V lost 4 bases, and 7 bases had no gene match. The CDR3 protein is CASSWGLAGLNEQFF. The CDR3, as DNA: TGTGCCAGCAGCTGGGGTCTAGCGGGGCTCAATGAGCAGTTCTTC.

V is TRBV6-6 and J is TRBJ2-7, with D maybe TRBD1 (7 bases). Germline loops: CDR1 MNHNY, CDR2 SVGAGI (reference sequence). The V gene lost 0 bases and the J gene lost 1 base, with 13 bases spanning the gap. CDR3 length: 16 residues. CDR3 sequence reads: CASSYSQGRSSYEQYV. In nucleotides, the CDR3 is TGTGCCAGCAGTTACTCACAGGGGAGGTCGTCCTACGAGCAGTACGTC.

This clonotype was detected many times. The chain combines TRBV29-1 with TRBJ2-2, with D perhaps matching TRBD1 or TRBD2 (5 bases each). The CDR3 has 14 residues. V dropped 6 bases and J dropped 0 bases, with 11 bases sitting between them. Germline V CDR1 and CDR2: SQVTM, ANQGSEA. The CDR3 DNA reads TGCAGCGTCCCAGGGACCACGAACACCGGGGAGCTGTTTTTT. Its protein is CSVPGTTNTGELFF.

V is TRBV6-5 and J is TRBJ2-3; D remains ambiguous. This CDR3 is built from 12 residues. V lost 10 bases, J lost 6 bases, and 14 bases lay in between. Per germline, CDR1 MNHEY and CDR2 SVGAGI. For the CDR3, the DNA is TGTGCCACCGGGCCGCGAACGGATACGCAGTATTTT. Its protein product is CATGPRTDTQYF.

This chain uses TRBV5-1 with TRBJ2-3, with TRBD2 matching over 7 bases. The CDR3 has 16 amino acids. Germline assignment: CDR1 SGHRS and CDR2 YFSETQ. Trimming took 0 bases from V and 1 from J; bases not matched to a gene: 5. The CDR3 loop is CASSLGEGLGTDTQYF. The CDR3 DNA reads TGCGCCAGCAGCTTGGGGGAGGGCTTGGGCACAGATACGCAGTATTTT.

This clonotype appeared many times. The CDR3 DNA is TGTGCCAGCAGGTTGGGGGGAGGGCCTAGCACAGATACGCAGTATTTT. Amino acid sequence: CASRLGGGPSTDTQYF. The chain couples TRBV7-2 to TRBJ2-3, with 7 bases fitting TRBD2. The germline V gene has CDR1 SGHTA and CDR2 FQGNSA. V shed 6 bases, J shed 0 bases, and the junction held 9 bases outside the gene matches. This CDR3 is 16 amino acids long.

This clonotype has more than one count but fewer than ten. The chain is built from TRBV6-5 and TRBJ2-6; 7 bases match TRBD1. J was trimmed by 2 bases and V by 2 bases; bases with no gene match: 9. Germline V lookup: CDR1 MNHEY, CDR2 SVGAGI. The CDR3 covers 18 residues. CDR3 region: CASSYNRGIPAGANVLTF. As DNA, the CDR3 is TGTGCCAGCAGTTACAACAGGGGCATTCCGGCTGGGGCCAACGTCCTGACTTTC.

The chain has TRBV4-3 and TRBJ1-2; possibly TRBD1 for D (5 bases). V was shortened by 0 bases and J by 4 bases, with 9 bases between the two germline ends. CDR1 and CDR2 from the germline V gene are LGHNA and YSLEER. The CDR3 contains 14 residues. The DNA for the CDR3 is TGCGCCAGCAGCCAAGATAGGGGAAGCTATGGCTACACCTTC. It encodes CASSQDRGSYGYTF.

The chain carries TRBV20-1 and TRBJ2-5; 12 bases line up with TRBD2. CDR3 size: 15 residues. Germline V CDR1 and CDR2: DFQATT, SNEGSKA (reference sequence). Trimming took 6 bases from V and 0 from J; bases not matched to a gene: 5. The CDR3: CSARRLAGDQETQYF. The CDR3 bases are TGCAGTGCGCGAAGACTAGCGGGGGACCAAGAGACCCAGTACTTC.

This CDR3 reads CSAQSGGVAKNIQYF. The CDR3 DNA is TGCAGTGCTCAAAGCGGGGGGGTAGCCAAAAACATTCAGTACTTC. The chain links TRBV20-1 to TRBJ2-4; 10 bases agree with TRBD2. The ends lost 5 bases at V and 0 bases at J; junction bases unmatched: 4. Germline CDR1 is DFQATT and CDR2 is SNEGSKA (reference sequence). There are 15 residues in the CDR3.

This clonotype came up a few times. The chain joins TRBV2 to TRBJ2-7, with TRBD1 matching 8 bases. The CDR3 extends over 14 amino acids. V dropped 6 bases and J dropped 2; count of bases not matched to a gene: 6. Germline-derived CDR1 and CDR2 are SNHLY and FYNNEI. The CDR3 DNA sequence: TGTGCCAGCAGAGTTGGACAGGGTCCCTACGAGCAGTACGTC. Its translation: CASRVGQGPYEQYV.

The sample holds one count of this clonotype. A much larger clone lies one base from this, so it may be a read error. This sequence joins TRBV7-2 and TRBJ1-5, with 7 positions matching TRBD1. This CDR3 is built from 15 residues. Germline CDR1 SGHTA, CDR2 FQGNSA. The CDR3 DNA is TGTGCCAGCAGCTCACAGGGGAATAGCGATCAGCCCCAGCATTTT. It encodes CASSSQGNSDQPQHF.

In this sample, this clonotype turned up a few times. This chain joins TRBV5-1 and TRBJ1-2; D is undetermined. Deletions cut 4 bases from V and 6 bases from J, with 19 bases between. CDR1 and CDR2 (germline): SGHRS, YFSETQ. The CDR3 length is 15 residues. The CDR3 DNA reads TGCGCCAGCAGCCGGCAATCCGACGCCCGAGATGGCTACACCTTC. Translated, it gives CASSRQSDARDGYTF.